This T cell receptor (beta chain) was recorded in a study of technical replicates of blood from a few donors. CDR1 SGHTA and CDR2 FQGNSA come from the germline V gene. V dropped 0 bases and J dropped 9; count of bases not matched to a gene: 10. The CDR3 has 16 residues. Method: immunoSEQ multiplex PCR; TCRdb's copy keeps in-frame clones and lacks some. The sample consists of about 59,000 clones, about 86% of them appearing once. The sequencing input was PBMCs. V is TRBV7-2 and J is TRBJ2-1, with 8 bases aligning to TRBD2. The TCR originated in a human donor in good health. Some clones in this sample may be carry-over from other donors' samples. The CDR3 is CASSLAQRGISGEQFF. CDR3 nucleotide sequence: TGTGCCAGCAGCTTAGCTCAGCGGGGGATTAGTGGTGAGCAGTTCTTC.